The 14 T cell receptor beta chains below come from one sample, sequenced in a study of CD8 T cells in Susac syndrome. After extraction with the RNeasy kit, roughly 0.45 to 1 ug of the RNA was reverse transcribed using random hexamers. Via MiXCR, TCRdb re-called the immunoSEQ multiplex PCR reads, giving one row per CDR3 protein. The sample lists over 200,000 distinct CDR3 sequences; 85% to 95% were seen once. What was sequenced was CD4+ T cells from PBMCs. Every receptor here comes from a human donor with multiple sclerosis.

The genes are TRBV29-1 and TRBJ1-2; 8 nucleotides line up with TRBD1. Germline-derived CDR1 and CDR2 are SQVTM and ANQGSEA. V shed 6 bases, J shed 0 bases, and the junction held 6 bases outside the gene matches. The CDR3 is 14 residues long. CDR3 sequence (DNA): TGCAGCGTCGCTCAGACAGGGGCTAACTATGGCTACACCTTC. Amino acids: CSVAQTGANYGYTF.

This clonotype was picked up one time. The chain recombines TRBV29-1 with TRBJ1-1, with 9 bases aligning to TRBD1. The CDR3 covers 12 residues. Germline CDR1 reads SQVTM; CDR2 reads ANQGSEA. V lost 4 bases and J lost 6; bases outside the gene matches: 3. The CDR3 nucleotides read TGCAGCGTTGGGACAGGGGAGTCTGAAGCTTTCTTT. Translation gives CSVGTGESEAFF.

J is TRBJ2-1 and V is TRBV5-6; D not certain. The CDR3 covers 15 residues. Between the trimmed V and J ends, which lost 0 bases and 2 bases, there was a span of 9 bases. The germline CDR1 and CDR2 sequences are SGHDT and YYEEEE. CDR3 in amino acids: CASSLDSLTYNEQFF. The CDR3 DNA reads TGTGCCAGCAGCTTGGACTCCCTCACCTACAATGAGCAGTTCTTC.

The rearrangement uses TRBV9 and TRBJ1-6, with TRBD1 matching over 12 bases. The CDR3 sequence is 14 residues long. With 3 bases clipped from V and 11 bases from J, the junction kept 3 bases outside the gene matches. Germline V CDR1 and CDR2: SGDLS, YYNGEE. The CDR3 is CASSGDRGRTPLHF. CDR3 DNA sequence: TGTGCCAGCAGCGGGGACAGGGGGCGAACACCCCTCCACTTT.

The chain carries TRBV12-3 or TRBV12-4 and TRBJ1-2, with a weak D call TRBD1 (6 bases). Trimming cost V 5 bases and J 3 bases, with 13 bases left between them. This CDR3 contains 14 residues. The CDR3 spells CASSTGRWDYGYTF. The CDR3 coding sequence is TGTGCCAGCAGTACAGGGAGGTGGGACTATGGCTACACCTTC.

J is TRBJ2-1 and V is TRBV20-1; the match to TRBD2 covers 7 bases. Germline V gene lookup returns CDR1 DFQATT and CDR2 SNEGSKA (reference sequence). Trimming removed 3 bases from V and 6 bases from J; junction bases left unmatched: 8. The CDR3 runs 14 residues. In DNA, the CDR3 is TGCAGTGCTAGCCTCCGGGGGAGGGGCAATGAGCAGTTCTTC. Translated: CSASLRGRGNEQFF.

This rearrangement joins TRBV5-6 to TRBJ1-2; 8 positions agree with TRBD1. This CDR3 comprises 14 residues. The germline V gene has CDR1 SGHDT and CDR2 YYEEEE. V gave up 0 bases and J gave up 9 bases; unmatched junction bases: 7. The CDR3 sequence: CASSLGSGGDSYTF. CDR3 DNA sequence: TGTGCCAGCAGCTTGGGGTCAGGGGGCGATAGCTACACCTTC. Using reference TRBV5-6 and TRBJ1-2 for the parts outside the CDR3, the full variable domain is DAGVTQSPTHLIKTRGQQVTLRCSPKSGHDTVSWYQQALGQGPQFIFQYYEEEERQRGNFPDRFSGHQFPNYSSELNVNALLLGDSALYLCASSLGSGGDSYTFGSGTRLTVV.

The chain uses TRBV20-1 and TRBJ1-2; 7 nucleotides agree with TRBD1. The CDR3 extends over 15 amino acids. The junction had 5 bases not matched to a gene; V was cut back by 0 bases and J by 1 base. Germline CDR1 DFQATT, CDR2 SNEGSKA (reference sequence). In DNA form, the CDR3 reads TGCAGTGCTAGAGATACAGGGGAAAATAACTATGGCTACACCTTC. This codes for CSARDTGENNYGYTF.

This chain connects TRBV5-1 to TRBJ2-5, with 7 bases that match TRBD1. This CDR3 is 15 amino acids long. V was clipped by 0 bases and J by 2 bases; unmatched bases: 4. Germline assignment: CDR1 SGHRS and CDR2 YFSETQ. CDR3 loop: CASSLAPGQQETQYF. The CDR3 region has the DNA TGCGCCAGCAGCTTGGCCCCGGGACAGCAAGAGACCCAGTACTTC.

The CDR3 here is CASSFGGERPQHF. The CDR3 DNA reads as TGCGCCAGCAGCTTCGGGGGGGAGAGGCCCCAGCATTTT. This chain uses TRBV5-1 with TRBJ1-5, with a possible D match to TRBD1 (5 bases). Germline V lookup: CDR1 SGHRS, CDR2 YFSETQ. V was cut by 2 bases and J by 9 bases, with 12 bases left in between. CDR3 length equals 13 residues.

This chain uses TRBV20-1 with TRBJ2-7, with D possibly being TRBD2 (7 bases). Germline V gene sequence: CDR1 DFQATT, CDR2 SNEGSKA (reference sequence). The CDR3 runs to 14 residues. V was clipped by 0 bases and J by 0 bases, with 9 bases between them. The CDR3 loop is CSARDGGPSYEQYF. The CDR3 DNA is TGCAGTGCTAGAGACGGGGGGCCCTCCTACGAGCAGTACTTC.

V and J are TRBV20-1 and TRBJ2-5; D might be TRBD2 (5 bases). This CDR3 is built from 12 residues. The V gene lost 5 bases and the J gene lost 1 base, with 8 bases spanning the gap. The V gene's germline CDR1 is DFQATT and CDR2 SNEGSKA (reference sequence). The CDR3 nucleotides are TGCAGTGCTGCAGCGGTCCAAGAGACCCAGTACTTC. Amino acid sequence: CSAAAVQETQYF.

This chain joins TRBV7-8 and TRBJ2-3; D ambiguous. This CDR3 has 15 amino acids. The germline V gene has CDR1 SGHVS and CDR2 FQNEAQ. The ends were cut back, 1 base at V and 6 bases at J, with 14 bases in the middle. CDR3 coding DNA: TGTGCCAGCAGCTTAGTAAGACTGTCAACCGATACGCAGTATTTT. Amino acids: CASSLVRLSTDTQYF.

The chain joins TRBV30 to TRBJ2-4, with D possibly being TRBD2 (5 bases). Deletions cut 1 base from V and 7 bases from J, with 5 bases between. This CDR3 contains 11 residues. Germline assignment: CDR1 GTSNPN and CDR2 SVGIG (reference sequence). The CDR3 DNA sequence: TGTGCCTGGAGTGGCGGGAACATTCAGTACTTC. As protein: CAWSGGNIQYF.